Listed below are T cell receptor beta chains from one sample, sequenced in a study of identical twins. TCRdb independently ran MiXCR on the 5' RACE reads; one entry per CDR3 protein. The sample lists 690,000 or so distinct CDR3 sequences, under 9% occurring once. Separately, the same data were catalogued under a study of yellow fever vaccine responses in identical twins.

Specimen: PBMCs. These receptors originate from a woman aged 18-29 years in good health. The CDR3 runs from the conserved cysteine through the conserved F or W. The D gene is left open where the match is weak.

D gene	V gene	J gene	CDR3 protein
NA	TRBV5-5	TRBJ2-2	CASSFAPGQQAGELFF
NA	TRBV4-3	TRBJ2-2	CASSPGAFYTGELFF
NA	TRBV7-2	TRBJ2-3	CASSSPTSWDTQYF
NA	TRBV5-6	TRBJ2-1	CASSSELDHYNEQFF
NA	TRBV30	TRBJ2-7	CAWSVTSHEQYF
NA	TRBV6-4	TRBJ2-5	CASSDGPGSGQETQYF
NA	TRBV2	TRBJ2-5	CASSRFGDQETQYF
NA	TRBV7-8	TRBJ2-1	CASSILPSSYNEQFF
TRBD2	TRBV6-5	TRBJ2-2	CASSYDGGAPGELFF
NA	TRBV27	TRBJ2-3	CASSPASGTQYF
TRBD1	TRBV6-2/TRBV6-3	TRBJ2-7	CASSLRGDRGYEQYF
TRBD2	TRBV27	TRBJ2-3	CASSPASGGAFLPDTQYF
NA	TRBV6-5	TRBJ2-7	CASSYLPAGEQYF
TRBD1	TRBV5-5	TRBJ2-1	CASSFQPGTVGYNEQFF
NA	TRBV11-1	TRBJ1-5	CASSLAGAASVSNQPQHF
TRBD2	TRBV20-1	TRBJ2-7	CSATAGVDYEQYF
NA	TRBV4-3	TRBJ2-5	CASSQDRAQAVQETQYF
NA	TRBV18	TRBJ1-1	CASSPRVENTEAFF
TRBD2	TRBV11-2	TRBJ2-7	CASSLLAGTSSYEQYF
NA	TRBV7-9	TRBJ2-1	CASSFIREVYNEQFF
NA	TRBV28	TRBJ2-5	CASSSPGGAQTQYF
NA	TRBV12-3/TRBV12-4	TRBJ2-7	CASSLGAVRTYEQYF
TRBD1	TRBV12-3/TRBV12-4	TRBJ2-6	CASSLETGLGANVLTF
NA	TRBV12-3/TRBV12-4	TRBJ2-7	CASTMGGYEQYF
TRBD2	TRBV5-4	TRBJ2-7	CASGLAGGASYEQYF
NA	TRBV5-1	TRBJ2-3	CASSPDGPSTDTQYF
NA	TRBV3-1	TRBJ2-2	CASSPVAGSGELFF
NA	TRBV18	TRBJ2-7	CASSPPNSYEQYF
TRBD2	TRBV19	TRBJ2-1	CASSSTPWTSGAYNEQFF
NA	TRBV7-9	TRBJ2-1	CASSPIGPWEQFF
NA	TRBV2	TRBJ2-7	CASSEKGGAGGTYEQYF
NA	TRBV29-1	TRBJ1-1	CSAGLRANTEAFF
NA	TRBV5-1	TRBJ2-7	CASSLGLLSYEQYF
TRBD2	TRBV12-3/TRBV12-4	TRBJ2-5	CASSLEGGGAKTQYF
NA	TRBV5-1	TRBJ1-1	CASSLEGVGTEAFF
TRBD1	TRBV6-2/TRBV6-3	TRBJ1-1	CASTQGEVTEAFF
NA	TRBV11-2	TRBJ2-7	CASAPLVYEQYF
NA	TRBV6-5	TRBJ2-1	CASSFAGRQFF
TRBD2	TRBV3-1	TRBJ2-1	CASSQEAGGLNEQFF
TRBD2	TRBV10-3	TRBJ2-1	CAISDFGLAGGLEQFF